This T cell receptor beta chain is from a study of shared clonotypes between healthy human individuals. Study summary: Donor composition was two women and a few men, aged 18 to 49.

V lost 1 base to trimming and J lost 4 bases, with 13 bases between them. Per germline, CDR1 LGHNT and CDR2 FRNRAP. CDR3 size: 15 residues. Libraries were prepared by immunoSEQ multiplex PCR; TCRdb keeps only in-frame clonotypes and omits some of them. This sample has about 510,000 clones; about 96% occur once, and the top ten carry 0.06%. The chain links TRBV12-5 to TRBJ1-1; no clear D gene. The sample was naive CD4+ T cells sorted from blood. Noted subset: CD45RA+ positively selected. This receptor was taken from a woman aged 25 to 45 in good health. The CDR3: CASGLARGSSTEAFF. In DNA, the CDR3 is TGTGCTAGTGGTTTGGCCCGAGGGTCCTCCACTGAAGCTTTCTTT.